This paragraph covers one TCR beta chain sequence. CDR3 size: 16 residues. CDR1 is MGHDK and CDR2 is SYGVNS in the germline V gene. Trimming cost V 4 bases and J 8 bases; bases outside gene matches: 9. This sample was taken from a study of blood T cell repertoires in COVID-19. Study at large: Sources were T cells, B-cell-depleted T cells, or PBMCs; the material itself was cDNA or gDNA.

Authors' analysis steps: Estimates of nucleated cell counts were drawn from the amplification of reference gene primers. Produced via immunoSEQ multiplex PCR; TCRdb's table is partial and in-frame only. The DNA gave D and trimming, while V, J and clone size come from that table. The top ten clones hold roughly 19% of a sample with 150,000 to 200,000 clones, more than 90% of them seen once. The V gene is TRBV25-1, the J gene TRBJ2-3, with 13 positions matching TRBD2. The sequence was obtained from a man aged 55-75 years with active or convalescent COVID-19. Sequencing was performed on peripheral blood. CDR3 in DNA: TGTGCCAGCAGTGTGGGACTAGCGGGATCGAGGGGTACGCAGTATTTT. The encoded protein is CASSVGLAGSRGTQYF.